The following is a T cell receptor (beta chain) sequence with its context. The target antigen is unknown. Trimming cost V 3 bases and J 8 bases, with 16 bases left between them. CDR1 is MDHEN, CDR2 SYDVKM, per germline. The CDR3 loop spans 14 amino acids. The record originates from a study of radiotherapy plus CTLA-4 blockade in lung cancer. Study-level points and caveats: Early blood T cell clone dynamics reportedly forecast response best, with interferon-beta. Tumor-origin TCR clones grew in blood after radiotherapy plus ipilimumab.

Clones were read by immunoSEQ multiplex PCR, and TCRdb kept only the in-frame ones, dropping some. This table has 90,000 to 150,000 clones, just under 80% appearing once. The clonotype comes from a human donor with non-small cell lung cancer who had a partial response to radiotherapy plus ipilimumab. The sequencing used peripheral blood, collected from a patient treated with radiotherapy plus ipilimumab. The chain combines TRBV28 with TRBJ1-2, with TRBD1 as a possible D gene (5 bases). The DNA of the CDR3 is TGTGCCAGCAGTTTTAATTGGAGACAGCTAGGCTACACCTTC. Translation gives CASSFNWRQLGYTF.